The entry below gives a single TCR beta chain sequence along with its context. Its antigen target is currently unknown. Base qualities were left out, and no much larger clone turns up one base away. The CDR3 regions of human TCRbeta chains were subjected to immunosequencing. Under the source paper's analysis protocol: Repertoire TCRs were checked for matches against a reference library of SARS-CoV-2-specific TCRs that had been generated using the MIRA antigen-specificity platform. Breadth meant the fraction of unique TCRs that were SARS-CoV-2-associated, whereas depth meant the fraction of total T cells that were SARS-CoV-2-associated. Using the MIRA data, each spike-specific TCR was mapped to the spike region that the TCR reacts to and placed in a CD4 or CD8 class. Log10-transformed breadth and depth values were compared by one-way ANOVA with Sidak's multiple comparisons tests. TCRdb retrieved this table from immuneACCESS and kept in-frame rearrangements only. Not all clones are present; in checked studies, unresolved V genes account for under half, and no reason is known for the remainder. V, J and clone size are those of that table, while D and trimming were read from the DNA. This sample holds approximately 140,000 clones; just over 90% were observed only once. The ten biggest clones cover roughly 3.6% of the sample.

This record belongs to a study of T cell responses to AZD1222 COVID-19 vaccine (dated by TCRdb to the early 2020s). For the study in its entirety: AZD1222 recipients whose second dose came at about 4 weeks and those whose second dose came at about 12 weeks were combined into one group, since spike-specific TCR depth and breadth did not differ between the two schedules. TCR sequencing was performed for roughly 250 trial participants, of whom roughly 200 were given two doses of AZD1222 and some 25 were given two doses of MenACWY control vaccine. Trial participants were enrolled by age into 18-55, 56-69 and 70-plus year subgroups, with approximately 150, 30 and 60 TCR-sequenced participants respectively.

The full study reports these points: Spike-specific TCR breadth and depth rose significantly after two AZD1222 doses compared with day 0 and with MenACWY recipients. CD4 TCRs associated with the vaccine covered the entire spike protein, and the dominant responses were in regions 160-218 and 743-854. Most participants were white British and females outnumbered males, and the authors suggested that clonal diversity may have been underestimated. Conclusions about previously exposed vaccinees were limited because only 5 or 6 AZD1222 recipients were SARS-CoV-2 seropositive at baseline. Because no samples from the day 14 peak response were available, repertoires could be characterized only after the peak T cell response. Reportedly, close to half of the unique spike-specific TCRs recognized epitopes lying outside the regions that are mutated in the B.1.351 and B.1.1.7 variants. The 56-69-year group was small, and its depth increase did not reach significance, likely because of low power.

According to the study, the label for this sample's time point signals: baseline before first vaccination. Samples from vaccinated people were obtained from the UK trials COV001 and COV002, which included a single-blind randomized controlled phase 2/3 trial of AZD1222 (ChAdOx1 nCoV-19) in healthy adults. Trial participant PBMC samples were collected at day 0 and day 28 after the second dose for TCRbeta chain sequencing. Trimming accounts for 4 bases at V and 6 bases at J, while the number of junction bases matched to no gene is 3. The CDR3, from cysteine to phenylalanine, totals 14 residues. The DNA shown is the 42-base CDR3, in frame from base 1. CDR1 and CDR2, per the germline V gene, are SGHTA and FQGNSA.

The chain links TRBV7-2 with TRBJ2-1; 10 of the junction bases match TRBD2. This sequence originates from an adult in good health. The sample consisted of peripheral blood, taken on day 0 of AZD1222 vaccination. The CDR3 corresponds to CASSSSGRLNEQFF. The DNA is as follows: TGTGCCAGCAGCTCTAGCGGGAGACTCAATGAGCAGTTCTTC.